This T cell receptor (beta chain) derives from a study of human T cells and chemical hapten exposure. The wider study: From small differences in pooled library volume came most of the variation in per-sample TCR yields.

The study's library attached unique molecular identifiers to single cDNA molecules. Authors' data handling: The median was about 100,000 TCRs per sample, ranging about 20,000 to 690,600. Via MiXCR, TCRdb re-called the RACE reads, giving one row per CDR3 protein. None of the V and J calls come from the authors' own analysis; TCRdb made them. The table has 45,000 to 70,000 distinct CDR3 sequences, roughly a tenth seen once. CDR3 length equals 11 residues. V gave up 5 bases and J gave up 12 bases, with 8 bases separating them. Germline CDR1 is MNHNS and CDR2 is SASEGT. The time point was: patch test 1, 2 weeks after DPC sensitization. Regarding treatment: therapeutic diphenylcyclopropenone sensitization with weekly scalp DPC. Total RNA was isolated from whole blood that had not been fractionated.

The sequence was obtained from a woman aged 40 to 50 with alopecia areata. Some clones in this sample may be carry-over from other donors' samples. This chain joins TRBV6-1 and TRBJ1-6; D remains unclear. The source was whole blood, collected in connection with sensitization to the hapten diphenylcyclopropenone (DPC). For the CDR3, the DNA is TGTGCCAGCAGTACAGACGAACCCCTCCACTTT. Encoded protein: CASSTDEPLHF.